This TCR beta chain was profiled in a study of shared clonotypes between healthy human individuals. The assay was immunoSEQ multiplex PCR, and TCRdb's table has in-frame clones only and misses some. This sample carries roughly 1,500,000 clones, 95% to 99% of them seen once, and the ten largest clones take 0.4% to 0.45%. Germline CDR1 and CDR2: MGHRA and YSYEKL. The CDR3 is 16 residues long. Trimming removed 2 bases from V and 5 bases from J, with 16 bases in between. The source material was naive CD4+ T cells sorted from blood. Regarding subset: CD45RA+ positively selected. This sequence was found in a man aged 25-40 years in good health. This chain joins TRBV4-1 and TRBJ1-5; tentative D call: TRBD1 (6 bases). The chain's CDR3 is CASSQQAGEGDQPQHF. The CDR3 DNA reads as TGCGCCAGCAGCCAACAAGCAGGGGAGGGTGATCAGCCCCAGCATTTT.